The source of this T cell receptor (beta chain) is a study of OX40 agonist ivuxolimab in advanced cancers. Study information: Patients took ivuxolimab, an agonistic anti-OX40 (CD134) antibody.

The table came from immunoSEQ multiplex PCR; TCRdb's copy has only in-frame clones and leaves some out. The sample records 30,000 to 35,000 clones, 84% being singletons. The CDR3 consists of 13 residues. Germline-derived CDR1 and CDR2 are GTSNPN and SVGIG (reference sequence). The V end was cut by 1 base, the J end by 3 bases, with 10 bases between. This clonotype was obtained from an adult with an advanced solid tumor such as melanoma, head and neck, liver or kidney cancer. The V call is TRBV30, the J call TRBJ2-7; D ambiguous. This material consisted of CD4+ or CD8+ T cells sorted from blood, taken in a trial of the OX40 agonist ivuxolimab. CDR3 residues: CAWSGGRLYEQYF. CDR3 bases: TGTGCCTGGAGTGGCGGCCGGCTCTACGAGCAGTACTTC.